A selection of T cell receptor beta chains follows, all from one sample in a study of cytotoxic CD8 clonotypes in ibrutinib-treated CLL. The table came from immunoSEQ multiplex PCR; TCRdb's copy has only in-frame clones and leaves some out. This table holds roughly 250,000 clones, roughly 70% found once. This specimen consisted of PBMCs, obtained after 24 months of ibrutinib treatment. Receptors originate from a human donor with chronic lymphocytic leukemia. Both conserved end residues are part of each CDR3. The D gene is left open where the match is weak. Clone size is shown for a subset of rows, as once, few, many or a class of expanded clone.

d_call,clone_size,v_call,j_call,cdr3_aa,cdr3_nt
-,-,TRBV5-5,TRBJ1-3,CASSLEWDSGNTIYF,TGTGCCAGCAGCTTGGAGTGGGACTCTGGAAACACCATATATTTT
TRBD1,-,TRBV19,TRBJ1-5,CASSIATGETQHF,TGTGCCAGTAGTATAGCTACAGGGGAAACCCAGCATTTT
-,-,TRBV5-1,TRBJ2-7,CASSLTLRNEQYF,TGCGCCAGCAGCTTGACACTCCGGAACGAGCAGTACTTC
TRBD1,-,TRBV6-6,TRBJ1-4,CASTQGATNEKLFF,TGTGCCAGTACCCAGGGGGCAACTAATGAAAAACTGTTTTTT
-,-,TRBV15,TRBJ2-1,CATSRDHSSYNEQFF,TGTGCCACCAGCAGAGACCACAGCTCCTACAATGAGCAGTTCTTC
-,-,TRBV9,TRBJ1-2,CASSVGSAKTFMSYTF,TGTGCCAGCAGCGTAGGGTCCGCAAAAACCTTTATGAGCTACACCTTC
-,-,TRBV10-3,TRBJ1-5,CAISESQNQPQHF,TGTGCCATCAGTGAGTCTCAGAATCAGCCCCAGCATTTT
-,-,TRBV29-1,TRBJ2-7,CSVVRDTSYEQYF,TGCAGCGTTGTCCGAGACACCTCCTACGAGCAGTACTTC
TRBD1,-,TRBV11-2,TRBJ1-1,CASSRQGQNTEAFF,TGTGCCAGCAGCCGACAGGGACAGAACACTGAAGCTTTCTTT
-,-,TRBV30,TRBJ2-5,CAQTGPSGKGGLETQYF,TGTGCACAAACCGGGCCTAGCGGAAAAGGGGGACTGGAGACCCAGTACTTC
-,-,TRBV4-2,TRBJ2-1,CASSPDRFELGNEQFF,TGTGCCAGCAGCCCGGACAGATTTGAGTTGGGCAATGAGCAGTTCTTC
-,-,TRBV7-2,TRBJ2-1,CASSLAPSYNEQFF,TGTGCCAGCAGCTTAGCTCCGTCCTACAATGAGCAGTTCTTC
TRBD2,-,TRBV4-3,TRBJ2-3,CASSQDYRTSGSRTDTQYF,TGCGCCAGCAGCCAAGATTATCGGACTAGCGGGAGCCGCACAGATACGCAGTATTTT
-,-,TRBV7-9,TRBJ1-1,CASSLILLRDGVNTEAFF,TGTGCCAGCAGCTTAATTCTACTCCGGGACGGGGTGAACACTGAAGCTTTCTTT
-,-,TRBV27,TRBJ1-5,CASSLGPFWHQPQHF,TGTGCCAGCAGTTTGGGGCCATTCTGGCATCAGCCCCAGCATTTT
-,-,TRBV29-1,TRBJ2-1,CSVDRISSYNEQFF,TGCAGCGTTGATCGCATTAGCTCCTACAATGAGCAGTTCTTC
-,-,TRBV5-5,TRBJ1-1,CASSPGGGTEAFF,TGTGCCAGCAGCCCCGGAGGCGGGACTGAAGCTTTCTTT
TRBD1,-,TRBV18,TRBJ2-7,CASEQGDSYEQYF,TGTGCCAGCGAACAGGGGGACTCCTACGAGCAGTACTTC
TRBD1,-,TRBV28,TRBJ2-7,CASSLGTGEFEQYF,TGTGCCAGCAGTTTGGGGACAGGGGAGTTCGAGCAGTACTTC
TRBD1,once,TRBV19,TRBJ2-7,CASKPRGQIYEQYF,TGTGCCAGTAAACCGAGGGGGCAGATCTACGAGCAGTACTTC
-,-,TRBV27,TRBJ1-2,CASSLGPVAGNYGYTF,TGTGCCAGCAGTTTAGGGCCCGTCGCGGGCAACTATGGCTACACCTTC
-,-,TRBV11-2,TRBJ2-3,CASSIASSRGVDTQYF,TGTGCCAGCAGCATAGCTAGCAGCCGTGGGGTAGATACGCAGTATTTT
-,-,TRBV29-1,TRBJ2-2,CSVWGLLGQNTGELFF,TGCAGCGTTTGGGGACTTTTGGGGCAGAACACCGGGGAGCTGTTTTTT
-,-,TRBV7-9,TRBJ2-1,CASETALDEQFF,TGTGCCAGCGAAACAGCCCTCGACGAGCAGTTCTTC